This TCR beta chain derives from a study of blood T cell repertoires in COVID-19. Germline trimming cut 4 bases from V and 5 bases from J; bases unmatched to any gene: 6. The germline V gene has CDR1 LGHNT and CDR2 FRNRAP. The CDR3 spans 15 residues. Participants were placed into cohorts based on the clinical history they reported. Some clones are missing from TCRdb's copy, which holds only in-frame ones; the method was immunoSEQ multiplex PCR. The profile shows 110,000 to 150,000 clones, roughly 80% of them singletons. The J gene is TRBJ2-1, the V gene TRBV12-5; TRBD1 matches 9 bases. Sequences were obtained from PBMCs or T cells enriched from blood (not recorded which). This TCR was sampled from a young woman who had been exposed to COVID-19. For the CDR3, the DNA is TGTGCTAGTGGTTCCGGGACAGGGCAGGACAATGAGCAGTTCTTC. Residues: CASGSGTGQDNEQFF.